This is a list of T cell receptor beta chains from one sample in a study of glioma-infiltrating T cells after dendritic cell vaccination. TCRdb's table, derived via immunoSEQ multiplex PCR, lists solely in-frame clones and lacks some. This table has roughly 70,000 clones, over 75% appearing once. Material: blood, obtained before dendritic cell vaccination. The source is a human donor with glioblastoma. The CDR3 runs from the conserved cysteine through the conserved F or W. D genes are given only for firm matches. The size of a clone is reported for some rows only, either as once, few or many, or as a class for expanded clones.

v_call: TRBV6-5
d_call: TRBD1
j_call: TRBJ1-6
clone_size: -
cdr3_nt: TGTGCCACCGAGAGACAGGGTGGGTCACCCCTCCACTTT
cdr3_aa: CATERQGGSPLHF

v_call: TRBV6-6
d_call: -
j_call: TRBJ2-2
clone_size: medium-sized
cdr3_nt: TGTGCCATCTACTACACCGGGGAGCTGTTTTTT
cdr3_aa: CAIYYTGELFF

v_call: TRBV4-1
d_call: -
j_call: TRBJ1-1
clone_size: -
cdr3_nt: TGCGCCAGCAGCCAAGCCCCATGGAGGAACACTGAAGCTTTCTTT
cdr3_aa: CASSQAPWRNTEAFF

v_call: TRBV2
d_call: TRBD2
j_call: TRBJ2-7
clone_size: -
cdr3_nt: TGTGCCAGCAGCTTACTTAGCGGGAGCTCCTACGAGCAGTACTTC
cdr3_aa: CASSLLSGSSYEQYF

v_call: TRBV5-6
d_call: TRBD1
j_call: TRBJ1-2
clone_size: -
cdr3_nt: TGTGCCAGCAGCTTCACCGGGACAGGGGCCTCTGGCTACACCTTC
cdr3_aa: CASSFTGTGASGYTF

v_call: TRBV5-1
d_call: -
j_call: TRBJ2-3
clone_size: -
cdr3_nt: TGCGCCAGCACGAGAGGCGGGAATCTTTTACCCACAGATACGCAGTATTTT
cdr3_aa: CASTRGGNLLPTDTQYF

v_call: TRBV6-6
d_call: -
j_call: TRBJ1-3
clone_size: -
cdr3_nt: TGTGCCAGCAGACCGAGGGGGTCTGGAAACACCATATATTTT
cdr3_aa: CASRPRGSGNTIYF

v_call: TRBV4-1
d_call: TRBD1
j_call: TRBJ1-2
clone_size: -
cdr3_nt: TGCGCCAGCAGCCAAGATAGAGGGGGCGATTATGGCTACACCTTC
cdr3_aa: CASSQDRGGDYGYTF

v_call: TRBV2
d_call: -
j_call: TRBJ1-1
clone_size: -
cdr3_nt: TGTGCCAGCACTACCTTCGGAGGGAACACTGAAGCTTTCTTT
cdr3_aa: CASTTFGGNTEAFF

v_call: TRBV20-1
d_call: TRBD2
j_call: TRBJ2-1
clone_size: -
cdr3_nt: TGCAGTGCTAGCGCGGGAGGGCGGGCGTTCTTC
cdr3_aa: CSASAGGRAFF

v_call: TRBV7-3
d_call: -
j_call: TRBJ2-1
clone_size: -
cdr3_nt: TGTGCCAGCAGCCCCAGGCAGTCTAGCCATGAGCAGTTCTTC
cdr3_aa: CASSPRQSSHEQFF

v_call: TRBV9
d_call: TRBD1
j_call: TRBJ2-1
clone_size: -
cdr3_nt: TGTGCCAGCAGCGTAGTTGAGGACAGGGGCGGGTATGAGCAGTTCTTC
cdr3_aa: CASSVVEDRGGYEQFF

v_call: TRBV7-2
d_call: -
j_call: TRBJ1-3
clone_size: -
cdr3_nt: TGTGCCAGCAGCTTACTGCAGGGTTCTGGAAACACCATATATTTT
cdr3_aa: CASSLLQGSGNTIYF

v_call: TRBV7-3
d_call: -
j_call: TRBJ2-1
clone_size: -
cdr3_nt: TGTGCCAGCAGCTTAAGTGTGGGCAGTTCCTCCTACAATGAGCAGTTCTTC
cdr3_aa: CASSLSVGSSSYNEQFF

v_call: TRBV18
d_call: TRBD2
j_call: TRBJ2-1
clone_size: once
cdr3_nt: TGTGCCAGCTCACAGACTAGCGGGGGGGCCACGTACAATGAGCAGTTCTTC
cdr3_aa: CASSQTSGGATYNEQFF

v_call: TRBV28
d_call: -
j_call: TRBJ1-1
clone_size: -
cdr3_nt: TGTGCCAGCACCATGGCGGGGGTGGGGGCCACTGAAGCTTTCTTT
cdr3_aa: CASTMAGVGATEAFF

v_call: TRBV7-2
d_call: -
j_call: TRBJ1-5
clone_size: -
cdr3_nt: TGTGCCAGCAGCTTAGACTCCGGAGGAGGTCAGCCCCAGCATTTT
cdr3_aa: CASSLDSGGGQPQHF

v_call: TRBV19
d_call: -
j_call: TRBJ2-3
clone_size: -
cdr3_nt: TGTGCCAGTAGTATAGATCTACAGGATCCGCAGTATTTT
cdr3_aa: CASSIDLQDPQYF

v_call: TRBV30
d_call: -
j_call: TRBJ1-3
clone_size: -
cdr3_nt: TGTGCCTGGAGCTCGGGTCAGAGCAACACCATATATTTT
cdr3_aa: CAWSSGQSNTIYF

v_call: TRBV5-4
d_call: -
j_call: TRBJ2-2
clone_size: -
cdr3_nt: TGTGCCAGCAGCTTACTTCGGGGGTTGGTCACCGGGGAGCTGTTTTTT
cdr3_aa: CASSLLRGLVTGELFF

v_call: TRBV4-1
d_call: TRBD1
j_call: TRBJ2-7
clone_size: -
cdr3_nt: TGCGCCAGCAGCCAAGAGGGGGACAGGGGGAACGAGCAGTACTTC
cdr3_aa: CASSQEGDRGNEQYF

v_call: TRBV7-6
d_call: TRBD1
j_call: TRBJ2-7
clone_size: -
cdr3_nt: TGTGCCAGCAGCCCAGGACAGGGGGCATCTCAGTACTTC
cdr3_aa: CASSPGQGASQYF

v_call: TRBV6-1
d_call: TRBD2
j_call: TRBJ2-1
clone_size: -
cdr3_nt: TGTGCCAGCAGTGGTAGCGGGAGGGCCTACAATGAGCAGTTCTTC
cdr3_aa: CASSGSGRAYNEQFF